The present T cell receptor beta chain was sequenced within a study of T cell repertoires in cytomegalovirus infection. The CDR3 totals 13 residues. Germline V gene data show CDR1 as MNHNS and CDR2 as SASEGT. In regard to this clonotype: Its antigen remains unknown.

TCRdb analysed the reads with MiXCR anew, one entry per CDR3 protein. The data hold approximately 89,000 distinct CDR3 sequences, with under 30% observed a single time. The study's findings and limits: Across the ex vivo response, the dominant clonotypes were HLA-C-restricted CMV-specific TCR beta clonotypes.

The source is a human donor in good health (CMV status not recorded). Some clones in this sample may be carry-over from other donors' samples. The specimen was CD8+ T cells from cultured PBMCs, collected from culture after CMV antigen stimulation. The chain joins TRBV6-1 to TRBJ1-6; TRBD1 matches 7 bases. CDR3 DNA: TGTGCGAACCAGGACAGGATGGGGTCACCCCTCCACTTT. Translated, it gives CANQDRMGSPLHF.